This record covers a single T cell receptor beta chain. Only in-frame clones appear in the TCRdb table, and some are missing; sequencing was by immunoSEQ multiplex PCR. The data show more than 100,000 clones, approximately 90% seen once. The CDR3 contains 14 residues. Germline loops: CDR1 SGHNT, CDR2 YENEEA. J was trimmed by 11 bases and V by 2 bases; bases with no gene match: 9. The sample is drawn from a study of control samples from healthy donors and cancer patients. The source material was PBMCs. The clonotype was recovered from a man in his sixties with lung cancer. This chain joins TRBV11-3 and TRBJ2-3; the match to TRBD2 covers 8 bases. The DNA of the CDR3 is TGTGCCAGCAGCTTACCCCAGCTAGCGGGCTTGCAGTATTTT. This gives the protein CASSLPQLAGLQYF.